This TCR beta chain emerged from a study of identical twins. Whole-study results and caveats: Some out-of-frame alpha sequences were shared by twins, and these showed excess low generation probability.

TCRdb fed the 5' RACE reads into MiXCR, producing one record per CDR3 protein. The sample holds 500,000 to 550,000 distinct CDR3 sequences; about 22% are singletons and the top ten take roughly 0.5%. Germline loops: CDR1 DFQATT, CDR2 SNEGSKA (reference sequence). The CDR3 runs 13 residues. V was clipped by 5 bases and J by 3 bases, with 11 bases between them. This clonotype has more than one count but fewer than ten. Its antigen is currently unknown. This same sample was also part of a study on yellow fever vaccine responses in identical twins.

The sequence derives from a woman aged 18-29 years in good health. Material for sequencing was CD4+ T cells sorted from blood. The rearrangement links TRBV20-1 to TRBJ2-1; D is unclear. CDR3 sequence (DNA): TGCAGTGCTGGCATGAATAACTACAATGAGCAGTTCTTC. As protein: CSAGMNNYNEQFF.